Below, 24 T cell receptor beta chains from the same sample are listed, as sequenced in a study of shared clonotypes between healthy human individuals. Naive CD8 cells comprised CD45RO-negative, CCR7-positively selected cells, excluding terminally differentiated effector memory CD45RA+ cells. Method: immunoSEQ multiplex PCR; TCRdb's copy keeps in-frame clones and lacks some. The data show millions of clones, roughly 91% seen once. The sequencing input was naive CD8+ T cells from PBMCs. These receptors all stem from a man younger than 35 in good health. Some clones in this sample may be carry-over from other donors' samples.

The chain combines TRBV28 with TRBJ1-2; 9 bases are shared with TRBD1. Germline trimming cut 7 bases from V and 7 bases from J; bases unmatched to any gene: 4. Germline loops: CDR1 MDHEN, CDR2 SYDVKM. CDR3 length: 12 amino acids. The DNA for the CDR3 is TGTGCCAGCAACAGGGGGCGGAGTGGCTACACCTTC. Protein: CASNRGRSGYTF.

The rearrangement uses TRBV27 and TRBJ2-2; TRBD1 might be the D (6 bases). This CDR3 spans 14 amino acids. Deletions cut 5 bases from V and 6 bases from J, with 13 bases between. Germline CDR1 reads MNHEY; CDR2 reads SMNVEV (reference sequence). The CDR3 DNA reads as TGTGCCAGCAGTCTCCTTGGGACACCCGGGGAGCTGTTTTTT. This encodes CASSLLGTPGELFF.

On this clone itself: Other DNA sequences in the sample encode the same CDR3. This chain joins TRBV12-5 and TRBJ2-1, with D perhaps being TRBD1 or TRBD2 (5 bases each). Germline V CDR1 and CDR2: LGHNT, FRNRAP. V lost 5 bases and J lost 4, with 9 bases in between. The CDR3 totals 13 residues. In DNA form, the CDR3 reads TGTGCTAGTGGTCCGGGACCTTACAATGAGCAGTTCTTC. Translation: CASGPGPYNEQFF.

The chain combines TRBV10-3 with TRBJ1-1, with TRBD1 matching over 8 bases. With V trimmed by 5 bases and J by 5 bases, 10 bases remained unmatched. CDR3 length equals 15 residues. The germline V gene has CDR1 ENHRY and CDR2 SYGVKD. CDR3 coding DNA: TGTGCCATCAGTCCGTTACAGGGGGGAGATACTGAAGCTTTCTTT. The encoded protein is CAISPLQGGDTEAFF.

The rearrangement joins TRBV27 to TRBJ2-7; a possible D gene is TRBD1 (6 bases). V dropped 10 bases and J dropped 2 bases, with 15 bases sitting between them. In germline, CDR1 is MNHEY, CDR2 SMNVEV (reference sequence). The CDR3 length is 13 residues. CDR3 bases: TGTGCCACCTCGGTGGGGGCTACCTACGAGCAGTACTTC. This gives the protein CATSVGATYEQYF.

The V call is TRBV4-3, the J call TRBJ2-5; 7 bases fit TRBD2. The CDR3 has 17 residues. The V gene end was trimmed by 0 bases and the J gene end by 2 bases; junction bases not matched to a gene: 9. Germline-derived CDR1 and CDR2 are LGHNA and YSLEER. For the CDR3, the DNA is TGCGCCAGCAGCCAAGATTTAGGGGAGGGGCTTCAAGAGACCCAGTACTTC. This encodes CASSQDLGEGLQETQYF.

This chain connects TRBV28 to TRBJ2-7; D not certain. The germline V gene encodes CDR1 MDHEN and CDR2 SYDVKM. With 4 bases removed from V and 6 bases from J, the gap between germline ends came to 10 bases. The CDR3 covers 12 residues. CDR3 amino acids: CASSSVRGEQYF. As DNA, the CDR3 is TGTGCCAGCAGTTCGGTTCGCGGCGAGCAGTACTTC.

The V call is TRBV2, the J call TRBJ2-1, with 8 nucleotides matching TRBD2. Trimming removed 3 bases from V and 10 bases from J; junction bases left unmatched: 5. The germline V gene encodes CDR1 SNHLY and CDR2 FYNNEI. The CDR3 totals 13 residues. CDR3 protein: CASSDYGRDEQFF. CDR3 DNA: TGTGCCAGCAGTGACTACGGGAGGGACGAGCAGTTCTTC.

The rearrangement uses TRBV7-2 and TRBJ2-1; tentative D call: TRBD1 (7 bases). The CDR3 runs 18 residues. Germline V gene data show CDR1 as SGHTA and CDR2 as FQGNSA. V lost 7 bases, J lost 2 bases, and 24 bases lay in between. CDR3 DNA: TGTGCCAGCAAAGGGGCAGGGGGGCACCACCCTACCTACAATGAGCAGTTCTTC. It translates to CASKGAGGHHPTYNEQFF.

V is TRBV6-5 and J is TRBJ1-5; D perhaps matches TRBD1 (6 bases). Per germline, CDR1 MNHEY and CDR2 SVGAGI. Trimming pared 0 bases from V and 2 bases from J, leaving 11 bases between. This CDR3 is built from 16 residues. Here the CDR3 reads CASSYSRPGGNQPQHF. The DNA for the CDR3 is TGTGCCAGCAGTTACTCTAGGCCAGGGGGCAATCAGCCCCAGCATTTT.

This clone was seen once. The chain combines TRBV7-2 with TRBJ1-3; D is undetermined. V was pared by 1 base and J by 1 base, with 17 bases between. The CDR3 loop spans 18 amino acids. The germline V gene has CDR1 SGHTA and CDR2 FQGNSA. The CDR3 is CASSLVGVGQNSGNTIYF. The CDR3 bases are TGTGCCAGCAGCTTAGTTGGGGTTGGCCAAAATTCTGGAAACACCATATATTTT. Filled out from reference TRBV7-2 and TRBJ1-3, the complete variable domain reads GAGVSQSPSNKVTEKGKDVELRCDPISGHTALYWYRQSLGQGLEFLIYFQGNSAPDKSGLPSDRFSAERTGGSVSTLTIQRTQQEDSAVYLCASSLVGVGQNSGNTIYFGEGSWLTVV.

In regard to this clone: The sample holds other DNA sequences that translate to the same CDR3. J is TRBJ1-2 and V is TRBV7-9; no clear D gene. V lost 5 bases and J lost 1, with 8 bases in between. Germline V gene sequence: CDR1 SEHNR, CDR2 FQNEAQ (reference sequence). The CDR3 loop spans 13 amino acids. In DNA, the CDR3 is TGTGCCAGCAGCCCACCCCTTAACTATGGCTACACCTTC. This codes for CASSPPLNYGYTF.

This clone has a handful of counts. The same CDR3 arises from other DNA sequences in this sample as well. The genes are TRBV7-9 and TRBJ2-7; D uncertain. The CDR3 contains 12 residues. Germline V gene data show CDR1 as SEHNR and CDR2 as FQNEAQ (reference sequence). Trimming took 1 base from V and 4 from J, leaving 5 bases between them. DNA for the CDR3: TGTGCCAGCAGCTTAGTTCCTTACGAGCAGTACTTC. This translates into CASSLVPYEQYF.

Here the CDR3 reads CASTSQSILNTEAFF. DNA for the CDR3: TGTGCCAGCACGTCTCAGAGCATACTGAACACTGAAGCTTTCTTT. V and J are TRBV7-3 and TRBJ1-1, with D uncertain. This CDR3 has 15 residues. Between the trimmed V and J ends, which lost 7 bases and 0 bases, there was a span of 15 bases. Germline CDR1 and CDR2: SGHTA and FQGTGA.

In its sample, this clone was seen a few times. The chain combines TRBV2 with TRBJ1-1; D ambiguous. V was cut by 1 base and J by 1 base, with 7 bases left in between. Germline CDR1 and CDR2: SNHLY and FYNNEI. The CDR3 has 14 amino acids. The DNA for the CDR3 is TGTGCCAGCAGTGAAGTGGTGTCGAACACTGAAGCTTTCTTT. Translation: CASSEVVSNTEAFF.

The chain links TRBV7-9 to TRBJ2-1; TRBD2 might be the D (7 bases). V was clipped by 10 bases and J by 7 bases, with 20 bases between them. Germline V gives CDR1 SEHNR, CDR2 FQNEAQ (reference sequence). This CDR3 has 14 residues. The CDR3 protein is CATRGAMGGNEQFF. The CDR3 nucleotides read TGTGCCACCCGGGGGGCCATGGGCGGAAATGAGCAGTTCTTC.

The chain employs TRBV12-5 and TRBJ2-7; 7 bases map to TRBD1. J lost 2 bases, V lost 2 bases, and 9 bases had no gene match. The V gene's germline CDR1 is LGHNT and CDR2 FRNRAP. CDR3 size: 16 residues. The CDR3 bases are TGTGCTAGTGGTTTGCTGACAGGGAACCTACCCTACGAGCAGTACTTC. Translation gives CASGLLTGNLPYEQYF.

The chain recombines TRBV7-9 with TRBJ2-1; D ambiguous. The V gene's germline CDR1 is SEHNR and CDR2 FQNEAQ (reference sequence). Trimming removed 1 base from V and 5 bases from J, with 9 bases in between. The CDR3 sequence is 14 residues long. The CDR3 here is CASSLGPRNNEQFF. The CDR3 nucleotides are TGTGCCAGCAGCTTAGGTCCCAGGAACAATGAGCAGTTCTTC.

This sequence joins TRBV5-8 and TRBJ2-2, with 9 bases aligning to TRBD1. The germline gives CDR1 SGHTS, CDR2 YDEGEE. This CDR3 contains 17 residues. Trimming at V came to 4 bases and at J to 4 bases, leaving 11 bases not matched to a gene. The CDR3 spells CASSREQGARGTGELFF. CDR3 nucleotides: TGTGCCAGCAGCCGTGAACAGGGGGCGCGGGGCACCGGGGAGCTGTTTTTT. The whole variable domain, remainder taken from reference TRBV5-8 and TRBJ2-2, is EAGVTQSPTHLIKTRGQQATLRCSPISGHTSVYWYQQALGLGLQFLLWYDEGEERNRGNFPPRFSGRQFPNYSSELNVNALELEDSALYLCASSREQGARGTGELFFGEGSRLTVL.

The chain has TRBV6-5 and TRBJ2-5; 7 positions agree with TRBD1. Germline CDR1 MNHEY, CDR2 SVGAGI. The CDR3 consists of 13 residues. Trimming cost V 9 bases and J 2 bases; bases outside gene matches: 6. The CDR3 reads CASRSRGQETQYF. Written as DNA, the CDR3 is TGTGCCAGTCGAAGCAGGGGGCAAGAGACCCAGTACTTC.

The rearrangement links TRBV10-1 to TRBJ2-5; perhaps D is TRBD1 or TRBD2 (5 bases each). The CDR3 runs 15 residues. Deletions cut 7 bases from V and 2 bases from J, with 17 bases between. The germline gives CDR1 WNHNN, CDR2 SYGVQD (reference sequence). The CDR3 DNA follows: TGCGCCAGCACGATACGGGACCGATCACAAGAGACCCAGTACTTC. Its translation: CASTIRDRSQETQYF.

CDR3 coding DNA: TGCGCCAGCAGCTCAGGGGACACCTATGGCTACACCTTC. Translated, it gives CASSSGDTYGYTF. This sequence joins TRBV5-1 and TRBJ1-2, with D perhaps TRBD1 (6 bases). CDR1 is SGHRS, CDR2 YFSETQ, per germline. The length of the CDR3 is 13 residues. Trimming left V 3 bases short and J 4 bases short, with 10 bases between.

J is TRBJ1-6 and V is TRBV28; TRBD1 is a possible D gene (5 bases). The CDR3 runs to 15 residues. V was pared by 3 bases and J by 5 bases, with 11 bases between. The germline CDR1 and CDR2 sequences are MDHEN and SYDVKM. The CDR3 coding sequence is TGTGCCAGCAGTTTTTTCGGACAAAATAATTCACCCCTCCACTTT. Its protein is CASSFFGQNNSPLHF.

The chain combines TRBV4-2 with TRBJ2-6, with 10 bases identical to TRBD2. The germline V gene has CDR1 LGHNA and CDR2 YNFKEQ. This CDR3 comprises 19 residues. V dropped 0 bases and J dropped 2; count of bases not matched to a gene: 7. This CDR3 reads CASSQDGVLAGAGANVLTF. In nucleotides, the CDR3 is TGTGCCAGCAGCCAAGATGGGGTGCTAGCGGGAGCTGGGGCCAACGTCCTGACTTTC.